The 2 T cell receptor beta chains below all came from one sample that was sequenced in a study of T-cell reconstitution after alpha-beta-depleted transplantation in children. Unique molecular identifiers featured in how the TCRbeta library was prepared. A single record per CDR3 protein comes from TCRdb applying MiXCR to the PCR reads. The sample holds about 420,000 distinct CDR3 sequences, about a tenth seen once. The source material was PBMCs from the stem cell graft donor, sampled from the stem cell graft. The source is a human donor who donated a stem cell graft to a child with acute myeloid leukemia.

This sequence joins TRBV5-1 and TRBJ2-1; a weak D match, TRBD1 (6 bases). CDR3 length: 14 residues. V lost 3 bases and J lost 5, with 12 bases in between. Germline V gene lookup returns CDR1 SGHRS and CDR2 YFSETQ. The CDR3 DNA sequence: TGCGCCAGCAGCTCAGGGGCAATTAACAATGAGCAGTTCTTC. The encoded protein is CASSSGAINNEQFF. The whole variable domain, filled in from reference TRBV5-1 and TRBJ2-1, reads KAGVTQTPRYLIKTRGQQVTLSCSPISGHRSVSWYQQTPGQGLQFLFEYFSETQRNKGNFPGRFSGRQFSNSRSEMNVSTLELGDSALYLCASSSGAINNEQFFGPGTRLTVL.

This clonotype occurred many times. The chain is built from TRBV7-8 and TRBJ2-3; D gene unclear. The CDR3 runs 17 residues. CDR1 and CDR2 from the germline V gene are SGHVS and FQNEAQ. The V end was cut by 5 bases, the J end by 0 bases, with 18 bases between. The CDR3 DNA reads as TGTGCCAGCAGCCATAGAAGGGCAGGAGCTAGCACAGATACGCAGTATTTT. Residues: CASSHRRAGASTDTQYF. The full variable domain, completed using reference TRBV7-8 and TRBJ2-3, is GAGVSQSPRYKVAKRGQDVALRCDPISGHVSLFWYQQALGQGPEFLTYFQNEAQLDKSGLPSDRFFAERPEGSVSTLKIQRTQQEDSAVYLCASSHRRAGASTDTQYFGPGTRLTVL.